Below, 28 T cell receptor beta chains from the same sample are listed, as sequenced in a study of OX40 agonist ivuxolimab in advanced cancers. Produced via immunoSEQ multiplex PCR; TCRdb's table is partial and in-frame only. Of about 20,000 clones in the sample, approximately 70% were seen once. The sample was CD4+ or CD8+ T cells sorted from blood, taken in a trial of the OX40 agonist ivuxolimab. Receptor source: an adult with an advanced solid tumor such as melanoma, head and neck, liver or kidney cancer.

This sequence joins TRBV5-4 and TRBJ2-3; the match to TRBD2 covers 9 bases. Trimming at V came to 0 bases and at J to 4 bases, leaving 3 bases not matched to a gene. In germline, CDR1 is SGHNT, CDR2 YYREEE (reference sequence). This CDR3 is built from 15 residues. This chain's CDR3 is CASSLGGGGADTQYF. DNA of the CDR3: TGTGCCAGCAGCTTGGGAGGCGGGGGGGCAGATACGCAGTATTTT.

CDR3 sequence (DNA): TGTGCCAGCAGCTTAGCCGGTGGTTGGGGATTGAGCAATGAGCAGTTCTTC. This gives the protein CASSLAGGWGLSNEQFF. V usage is TRBV11-3 and J usage is TRBJ2-1; D is unresolved. This CDR3 has 17 residues. Germline CDR1 reads SGHNT; CDR2 reads YENEEA. V was trimmed by 1 base and J by 6 bases, leaving 19 bases between them.

The count of this clone is one. The CDR3: CASSTNLGRTPTGELFF. In nucleotides, the CDR3 is TGTGCCAGCAGCACTAACCTAGGGCGCACTCCAACCGGGGAGCTGTTTTTT. The chain carries TRBV7-9 and TRBJ2-2; no reliable D call. This CDR3 is built from 17 residues. Germline V gene sequence: CDR1 SEHNR, CDR2 FQNEAQ (reference sequence). Trimming pared 5 bases from V and 5 bases from J, leaving 21 bases between.

The genes are TRBV27 and TRBJ2-6, with D hard to call. The CDR3 contains 16 residues. Germline-derived CDR1 and CDR2 are MNHEY and SMNVEV (reference sequence). The V and J ends lost 2 bases and 0 bases respectively, with 8 bases between them. CDR3 protein: CASSLVLGSGANVLTF. The CDR3 DNA reads TGTGCCAGCAGTTTAGTGCTAGGCTCTGGGGCCAACGTCCTGACTTTC.

The chain uses TRBV4-2 and TRBJ1-1, with D unclear. V gave up 5 bases and J gave up 1 base, with 8 bases separating them. Germline V gene lookup returns CDR1 LGHNA and CDR2 YNFKEQ. This CDR3 has 13 residues. CDR3 in DNA: TGTGCCAGCAGCATTGGGTGGAACACTGAAGCTTTCTTT. Translating it yields CASSIGWNTEAFF.

The rearrangement links TRBV4-3 to TRBJ2-2; 7 bases align to TRBD2. Trimming cost V 0 bases and J 5 bases; bases outside gene matches: 6. The CDR3 loop spans 16 amino acids. CDR1 and CDR2 (germline): LGHNA, YSLEER. CDR3 sequence (DNA): TGCGCCAGCAGCCAAGATGGGAGGGTTAGGACCGGGGAGCTGTTTTTT. This codes for CASSQDGRVRTGELFF.

The chain joins TRBV5-1 to TRBJ2-7; unclear D gene. Germline values: CDR1 SGHRS, CDR2 YFSETQ. V was trimmed by 3 bases and J by 6 bases, leaving 10 bases between them. CDR3 length: 12 amino acids. The CDR3 DNA follows: TGCGCCAGCAGCTGGGCTTCTGGCGAGCAGTACTTC. It yields the protein CASSWASGEQYF.

This clone was found once. The rearrangement joins TRBV9 to TRBJ2-3; 10 bases fit TRBD2. With 0 bases clipped from V and 6 bases from J, the junction kept 7 bases outside the gene matches. Germline V CDR1 and CDR2: SGDLS, YYNGEE. The CDR3 has 16 residues. The CDR3 is CASSVVRAGGPDTQYF. The CDR3 DNA reads as TGTGCCAGCAGCGTAGTGCGAGCGGGGGGGCCCGATACGCAGTATTTT.

V is TRBV14 and J is TRBJ2-2; D perhaps matches TRBD2 (5 bases). CDR1 is SGHDN, CDR2 FVKESK, per germline. Trimming shortened V by 4 bases and J by 9 bases, and 12 bases separated the two germline ends. The CDR3 runs 13 residues. The CDR3 loop is CASSRRGSRELFF. In DNA form, the CDR3 reads TGTGCCAGCAGCCGGCGAGGGTCCAGGGAGCTGTTTTTT.

This clone was observed a few times. The chain employs TRBV28 and TRBJ2-7; 7 positions agree with TRBD1. The CDR3 length is 14 residues. Per germline, CDR1 MDHEN and CDR2 SYDVKM. V shed 11 bases, J shed 3 bases, and the junction held 13 bases outside the gene matches. DNA for the CDR3: TGTGCCTGCCAAGGACAGGAAGGGGTCTACGAGCAGTACTTC. Residues: CACQGQEGVYEQYF.

In this sample, this clone turned up a few times. The chain has TRBV10-3 and TRBJ2-7; a weak D match, TRBD1 (5 bases). Between the trimmed V and J ends, which lost 10 bases and 6 bases, there was a span of 19 bases. The CDR3 consists of 13 residues. The V gene's germline CDR1 is ENHRY and CDR2 SYGVKD. CDR3 residues: CATVQVLKSEQYF. The CDR3 bases are TGTGCCACCGTACAGGTCCTTAAGAGCGAGCAGTACTTC.

The CDR3 is CASSYFQYNEQFF. The CDR3 region has the DNA TGTGCCAGCAGTTATTTCCAGTACAATGAGCAGTTCTTC. V is TRBV6-9 and J is TRBJ2-1; D remains ambiguous. The germline V gene encodes CDR1 MNHGY and CDR2 SVAAGI. This CDR3 has 13 amino acids. V gave up 1 base and J gave up 4 bases, with 5 bases separating them.

The gene calls are TRBV4-3 and TRBJ1-1; D remains unclear. This CDR3 comprises 15 residues. CDR1 LGHNA and CDR2 YSLEER come from the germline V gene. Trimming shortened V by 0 bases and J by 1 base, and 9 bases separated the two germline ends. The CDR3 protein is CASSQEMEENTEAFF. DNA for the CDR3: TGCGCCAGCAGCCAAGAAATGGAGGAGAACACTGAAGCTTTCTTT.

V gene TRBV9 combines with J gene TRBJ2-3; no clear D. The CDR3 totals 13 residues. The V gene lost 1 base and the J gene lost 2 bases, with 5 bases spanning the gap. Germline CDR1 reads SGDLS; CDR2 reads YYNGEE. The DNA for the CDR3 is TGTGCCAGCAGCGTAAGGGTCACAGATACGCAGTATTTT. Translated, it gives CASSVRVTDTQYF.

This chain uses TRBV4-3 with TRBJ2-6; D gene uncertain. Deletions cut 3 bases from V and 0 bases from J, with 9 bases between. CDR1 LGHNA and CDR2 YSLEER come from the germline V gene. The CDR3 totals 16 residues. The DNA for the CDR3 is TGCGCCAGCAGCCAGGTCCTCTTCTCTGGGGCCAACGTCCTGACTTTC. Protein: CASSQVLFSGANVLTF.

V and J are TRBV10-3 and TRBJ1-1, with D possibly TRBD1 on 6 matching bases. In germline, CDR1 is ENHRY, CDR2 SYGVKD. Trimming pared 4 bases from V and 0 bases from J, leaving 15 bases between. This CDR3 contains 16 residues. CDR3 nucleotide sequence: TGTGCCATCAGTGTTGCGGGGGCGGCCGTGAACACTGAAGCTTTCTTT. The encoded protein is CAISVAGAAVNTEAFF.

The rearrangement links TRBV5-5 to TRBJ2-1; no definite D call. Germline CDR1 SGHKS, CDR2 YYEKEE (reference sequence). The CDR3 is made up of 14 amino acids. Trimming removed 2 bases from V and 5 bases from J, with 11 bases in between. CDR3 nucleotide sequence: TGTGCCAGCAGCTTCCCCGGCACACACAATGAGCAGTTCTTC. It translates to CASSFPGTHNEQFF. The variable domain in full, completed from reference TRBV5-5 and TRBJ2-1, reads DAGVTQSPTHLIKTRGQQVTLRCSPISGHKSVSWYQQVLGQGPQFIFQYYEKEERGRGNFPDRFSARQFPNYSSELNVNALLLGDSALYLCASSFPGTHNEQFFGPGTRLTVL.

This clone was seen only a few times. The J gene is TRBJ2-3, the V gene TRBV10-1, with D possibly TRBD2 on 5 matching bases. Trimming cost V 4 bases and J 1 base, with 18 bases left between them. CDR1 is WNHNN, CDR2 SYGVQD, per germline (reference sequence). CDR3 length: 17 amino acids. This CDR3 reads CASSVTTLAIGTDTQYF. The CDR3 nucleotides are TGCGCCAGCAGTGTTACCACTCTAGCTATTGGCACAGATACGCAGTATTTT.

Turning to this clone: A single base separates this from a much larger clone, so it may be a read error. The CDR3 reads CASSLTYEQYF. The CDR3 DNA follows: TGTGCCAGCAGCTTAACTTACGAGCAGTACTTC. This sequence joins TRBV7-2 and TRBJ2-7, with D unclear. Germline CDR1 and CDR2: SGHTA and FQGNSA. Between the trimmed V and J ends, which lost 2 bases and 4 bases, there was a span of 3 bases. This CDR3 contains 11 residues.

The chain links TRBV7-9 to TRBJ1-2; unclear D gene. This CDR3 is 14 amino acids long. V lost 10 bases and J lost 5, with 20 bases in between. Germline assignment: CDR1 SEHNR and CDR2 FQNEAQ (reference sequence). The CDR3 DNA sequence: TGTGCCACTACGACTCAGACACGACCGTATGGCTACACCTTC. This codes for CATTTQTRPYGYTF.

This clone was seen once. The chain uses TRBV7-9 and TRBJ1-3; 8 bases are shared with TRBD1. This CDR3 region has 17 residues. V lost 0 bases and J lost 2; bases outside the gene matches: 6. CDR1 and CDR2 from the germline V gene are SEHNR and FQNEAQ (reference sequence). The CDR3 DNA follows: TGTGCCAGCAGCTTAGCGGCGGTCAGGGGGCCTGGAAACACCATATATTTT. This encodes CASSLAAVRGPGNTIYF.

The chain carries TRBV19 and TRBJ1-2, with D perhaps TRBD1 (5 bases). There are 15 residues in the CDR3. CDR1 is LNHDA and CDR2 is SQIVND in the germline V gene (reference sequence). Between the trimmed V and J ends, which lost 6 bases and 5 bases, there was a span of 19 bases. The CDR3 spells CASSIPRTPRYGYTF. The CDR3 bases are TGTGCCAGTAGCATACCACGGACACCCAGGTATGGCTACACCTTC.

V and J are TRBV28 and TRBJ2-1, with D perhaps TRBD2 (6 bases). Looked up from germline, CDR1 is MDHEN and CDR2 is SYDVKM. There are 14 residues in the CDR3. Trimming shortened V by 6 bases and J by 5 bases, and 14 bases separated the two germline ends. The CDR3 region is CASRLVGGNNEQFF. The CDR3, as DNA: TGTGCCAGCAGACTGGTAGGAGGGAACAATGAGCAGTTCTTC.

This clone was seen a handful of times. The chain uses TRBV4-3 and TRBJ2-7; D unclear. CDR3 length: 16 amino acids. Trimming stripped 1 base from V and 6 bases from J, with 19 bases between. Germline lookup yields CDR1 LGHNA and CDR2 YSLEER. CDR3 sequence reads: CASSQGWASARSEQYF. The CDR3 DNA is TGCGCCAGCAGCCAAGGGTGGGCTTCGGCTCGGAGCGAGCAGTACTTC.

The rearrangement joins TRBV28 to TRBJ2-3, with unresolved D. The CDR3 has 16 amino acids. Germline loops: CDR1 MDHEN, CDR2 SYDVKM. Trimming took 4 bases from V and 0 from J, leaving 14 bases between them. The CDR3 loop reads CASSYRAAQSTDTQYF. The CDR3 DNA is TGTGCCAGCAGTTACCGGGCGGCACAGAGCACAGATACGCAGTATTTT.

The chain couples TRBV9 to TRBJ2-5; either TRBD1 or TRBD2 may fit D (5 bases each). The CDR3 spans 15 residues. Germline lookup yields CDR1 SGDLS and CDR2 YYNGEE. Trimming took off 0 bases at V and 1 base at J, with 10 bases between the two ends. The CDR3, as DNA: TGTGCCAGCAGCGTAGAGGTCGGGGCCCAAGAGACCCAGTACTTC. It translates to CASSVEVGAQETQYF.

The chain recombines TRBV5-6 with TRBJ2-7; D remains ambiguous. Trimming removed 1 base from V and 4 bases from J, with 12 bases in between. CDR1 and CDR2 from the germline V gene are SGHDT and YYEEEE. There are 14 residues in the CDR3. The CDR3 region is CASSLYSSMYEQYF. The CDR3 DNA reads as TGTGCCAGCAGCTTGTACAGCTCAATGTACGAGCAGTACTTC.

The chain recombines TRBV11-1 with TRBJ1-2; D uncertain. The V end was cut by 2 bases, the J end by 3 bases, with 10 bases between. This CDR3 region has 14 residues. Germline V gene lookup returns CDR1 SGHAT and CDR2 FQDESV (reference sequence). The CDR3, as DNA: TGTGCCAGCAGCTTACGGAGGAGCGACTATGGCTACACCTTC. This gives the protein CASSLRRSDYGYTF.